This T cell receptor beta chain emerged from a study of cytomegalovirus exposure and HLA in healthy donors. Regarding the study as a whole: Among TCR beta chains, those listed as cytomegalovirus-associated numbered fewer than 200.

The PCR made use of 60 Vbeta and 13 Jbeta primers. Authors' analysis steps: Unique TCR beta chains numbered roughly 84 million in a later analysis, with around 10 million shared. The protocol was immunoSEQ multiplex PCR, while the TCRdb copy is restricted to in-frame clones and leaves out a portion. The V and J calls and clone size come from that table; D and trimming were worked out from the DNA. Of 110,000 or so clones in the sample, around 79% are singletons; the top ten hold 1.5%. Notes on this clone: Its matching antigen is unknown.

All donors participated as healthy donors of bone marrow. The sequence came from a woman between 18 and 29 years old in good health and CMV-seronegative. Sequences were obtained from PBMCs.

CDR3 in DNA: TGTGCCAGCAGCAACTCACAGGGGGCCGATGGCTACACCTTC. Its protein is CASSNSQGADGYTF. The chain combines TRBV9 with TRBJ1-2; 9 bases map to TRBD1. The trim removed 4 bases at V and 6 bases at J, leaving 7 bases unmatched. The CDR3 runs to 14 residues. The germline V gene has CDR1 SGDLS and CDR2 YYNGEE.